Each of the 13 T cell receptor beta chains below was sequenced from the same sample in a study of blood T cell repertoires in COVID-19. Sequencing was performed with immunoSEQ multiplex PCR; in TCRdb, only in-frame clones are kept and a portion is missing. This table holds some 48,000 clones, 85% to 90% found once. The specimen sequenced was peripheral blood. These receptors all come from a woman aged 80 or older with COVID-19, enrolled during active disease.

This clone was picked up one time. The genes are TRBV30 and TRBJ1-2; 11 nucleotides agree with TRBD1. This CDR3 contains 13 residues. Germline-derived CDR1 and CDR2 are GTSNPN and SVGIG (reference sequence). V dropped 6 bases and J dropped 4; count of bases not matched to a gene: 4. This CDR3 reads CACRDRGSYGYTF. The CDR3 region has the DNA TGTGCCTGCCGGGACAGGGGGAGCTATGGCTACACCTTC.

The chain recombines TRBV28 with TRBJ1-2; D unresolved. Germline-derived CDR1 and CDR2 are MDHEN and SYDVKM. Between the trimmed V and J ends, which lost 7 bases and 5 bases, there was a span of 11 bases. CDR3 length: 12 amino acids. Here the CDR3 reads CASNPGYYGYTF. The CDR3 DNA sequence: TGTGCCAGCAATCCAGGTTATTATGGCTACACCTTC.

This clone was seen a few times. The CDR3 nucleotides read TGCACCAGCAGCCGCCCAAGAGTGAGCACTGAAGCTTTCTTT. This sequence encodes CTSSRPRVSTEAFF. J is TRBJ1-1 and V is TRBV1. TRBV1 is tagged as a pseudogene. The CDR3 is 14 residues long.

The V call is TRBV19, the J call TRBJ2-3; 11 bases map to TRBD1. The CDR3 totals 15 residues. Germline V lookup: CDR1 LNHDA, CDR2 SQIVND (reference sequence). The V gene end was trimmed by 7 bases and the J gene end by 4 bases; junction bases not matched to a gene: 7. The CDR3 here is CASTEDRGLADTQYF. The CDR3 region has the DNA TGTGCCAGTACCGAGGACAGGGGGCTTGCAGATACGCAGTATTTT.

Details on this clone: The same CDR3 is also encoded by other DNA sequences in this sample. This chain links TRBV18 with TRBJ1-1; 9 positions agree with TRBD1. CDR1 is KGHSH and CDR2 is LQKENI in the germline V gene. The trim removed 6 bases at V and 2 bases at J, leaving 4 bases unmatched. This CDR3 region has 14 residues. In DNA form, the CDR3 reads TGTGCCAGCTCCCCGGACAGGGGCAACACTGAAGCTTTCTTT. Amino acid sequence: CASSPDRGNTEAFF.

The V gene is TRBV18, the J gene TRBJ1-3, with TRBD1 matching 7 bases. Germline CDR1 is KGHSH and CDR2 is LQKENI. This CDR3 is 16 amino acids long. The V gene end was trimmed by 3 bases and the J gene end by 3 bases; junction bases not matched to a gene: 8. The CDR3 region is CASSPPATGVGNTIYF. Written as DNA, the CDR3 is TGTGCCAGCTCACCCCCCGCTACAGGGGTTGGAAACACCATATATTTT. Full variable domain (remainder filled in from reference TRBV18 and TRBJ1-3): NAGVMQNPRHLVRRRGQEARLRCSPMKGHSHVYWYRQLPEEGLKFMVYLQKENIIDESGMPKERFSAEFPKEGPSILRIQQVVRGDSAAYFCASSPPATGVGNTIYFGEGSWLTVV.

The chain recombines TRBV5-6 with TRBJ1-1, with TRBD1 as a possible D gene (6 bases). CDR3 length: 13 residues. V was clipped by 4 bases and J by 10 bases, with 17 bases between them. Germline lookup yields CDR1 SGHDT and CDR2 YYEEEE. The CDR3 nucleotides are TGTGCCAGCAGCCTGCGGACAGTCCGCGCAGCTTTCTTT. Residues: CASSLRTVRAAFF.

This chain links TRBV7-2 with TRBJ1-4, with D perhaps TRBD1 (6 bases). Germline-derived CDR1 and CDR2 are SGHTA and FQGNSA. Trimming removed 3 bases at V and 0 bases at J, with 11 bases between. The CDR3 totals 16 residues. The chain's CDR3 is CASSFNPGATNEKLFF. CDR3 sequence (DNA): TGTGCCAGCAGCTTCAACCCAGGGGCAACTAATGAAAAACTGTTTTTT.

The chain uses TRBV5-1 and TRBJ1-1, with a tentative D call TRBD1 (6 bases). V was pared by 4 bases and J by 1 base, with 11 bases between. This CDR3 spans 14 amino acids. Germline assignment: CDR1 SGHRS and CDR2 YFSETQ. The CDR3 DNA reads as TGCGCCAGCAGCGCCCTCAGGGGGAACACTGAAGCTTTCTTT. Translated, it gives CASSALRGNTEAFF.

The chain uses TRBV15 and TRBJ2-1; a weak D match, TRBD1 (6 bases). Germline V gene data show CDR1 as LNHNV and CDR2 as YYDKDF (reference sequence). This CDR3 contains 15 residues. Trimming stripped 4 bases from V and 4 bases from J, with 14 bases between. CDR3 coding DNA: TGTGCCACCAGCAAGGCCGCAGGGGAATACAATGAGCAGTTCTTC. This translates into CATSKAAGEYNEQFF.

The gene calls are TRBV30 and TRBJ2-2; a possible D gene is TRBD1 (6 bases). Germline assignment: CDR1 GTSNPN and CDR2 SVGIG (reference sequence). Deletions cut 4 bases from V and 8 bases from J, with 20 bases between. This CDR3 has 15 residues. In nucleotides, the CDR3 is TGTGCCTGGATTGTACTAGGGGGTTCTGGAGGGGAGCTGTTTTTT. Translation: CAWIVLGGSGGELFF.

This clone was detected only once. CDR3 DNA: TGTGCCAGTAGTGTATGGGGGGCTGAAGCTTTCTTT. Translated: CASSVWGAEAFF. The chain is built from TRBV19 and TRBJ1-1; a possible D gene is TRBD1 (5 bases). V was cut by 5 bases and J by 6 bases, with 10 bases left in between. CDR3 length: 12 residues. CDR1 LNHDA and CDR2 SQIVND come from the germline V gene (reference sequence).

V and J are TRBV25-1 and TRBJ2-5; D might be TRBD1 (5 bases). This CDR3 comprises 13 residues. Germline V lookup: CDR1 MGHDK, CDR2 SYGVNS. V lost 3 bases, J lost 2 bases, and 7 bases lay in between. The DNA of the CDR3 is TGTGCCAGCAGTGAGCAGGGTCAAGAGACCCAGTACTTC. It yields the protein CASSEQGQETQYF.